This TCR beta chain emerged from a study of blood T cell repertoires in COVID-19. Sequencing was performed with immunoSEQ multiplex PCR; in TCRdb, only in-frame clones are kept and a portion is missing. The table records around 250,000 clones, around 83% of them present only once. The CDR3 spans 17 residues. The germline CDR1 and CDR2 sequences are SEHNR and FQNEAQ (reference sequence). V lost 5 bases to trimming and J lost 1 base; unmatched junction nucleotides: 6. This sequence joins TRBV7-9 and TRBJ2-1; 12 positions match TRBD2. Sequencing was performed on peripheral blood. This clonotype was sampled from a young man with active or convalescent COVID-19. The CDR3 region has the DNA TGTGCCAGCAGCCATCCTCTAGCGGGGGGGTCCTACAATGAGCAGTTCTTC. As protein: CASSHPLAGGSYNEQFF.